Described below is a single T cell receptor (beta chain) sequence and its context. Study donors comprised healthy, HIV-negative adults devoid of recent acute infection or vaccination. CD45RA-negative memory and CD45RA+ naive subsets were split from the CD4+ cells. The method was immunoSEQ multiplex PCR; TCRdb's version includes in-frame clones alone and lacks a portion of them. The repertoire includes approximately 700,000 clones, about three quarters of them detected once, and around 2% sits in the top ten. The data were obtained in a study of shared clonotypes between healthy human individuals. Background on the study: Three CD4 naive, three CD4 memory, two CD8 naive and one CD8 memory plate were used per donor.

Trimming pared 3 bases from V and 3 bases from J, leaving 11 bases between. The CDR3 sequence is 15 residues long. The germline CDR1 and CDR2 sequences are SEHNR and FQNEAQ (reference sequence). Sequencing was carried out using memory CD4+ T cells sorted from blood. As for subset: CD45RA-negative fraction. This chain joins TRBV7-9 and TRBJ2-2; weak D call: TRBD2 (5 bases). This TCR was recovered from a woman aged 25 to 45 in good health. Here the CDR3 DNA reads TGTGCCAGCAGCTTCCTACACGGGGACACCGGGGAGCTGTTTTTT. Translation: CASSFLHGDTGELFF.